This entry is about one T cell receptor beta chain. This entry belongs to a study of CD8+ T cells in alopecia areata. Study context: Those patients who were treated received oral tofacitinib, which was given at 5 to 10 mg twice daily for moderate-to-severe alopecia areata.

Described treatment: oral pan-JAK inhibitor, 5-10 mg twice daily. Germline V gives CDR1 SQVTM, CDR2 ANQGSEA. This CDR3 comprises 13 residues. Trimming removed 8 bases at V and 1 base at J, with 14 bases between. RNA was extracted and reverse transcribed into cDNA as the sequencing template. TCRdb's copy holds only in-frame clones and misses some; the assay was immunoSEQ multiplex PCR. The sample records roughly 200,000 clones, 40% to 45% being singletons. The chain has TRBV29-1 and TRBJ1-1; tentatively, D is TRBD1 (5 bases). This clonotype was sampled from a human donor with alopecia areata. Sequenced here: CD4+ T cells sorted from blood, sampled at roughly week 36, from a patient treated with tofacitinib. In nucleotides, the CDR3 is TGCAGCTCTCTCACCGGGACGAACACTGAAGCTTTCTTT. It encodes CSSLTGTNTEAFF.